Each of the 9 T cell receptor beta chains below was sequenced from the same sample in a study of blood T cells in healthy people across ages. It was with a sample-barcoded 5' primer and a J-beta primer mix that a second PCR of roughly 6 to 12 cycles was run. TCRdb re-analysed the 5' RACE reads in MiXCR, keeping a single row per CDR3 protein. This sample carries fewer than 900,000 distinct CDR3 sequences, 49% of them seen once, and the ten largest clones take 30% to 40%. Input material: blood. Source of these receptors: a woman aged 60-75 years in good health.

J is TRBJ1-4 and V is TRBV5-1, with a possible D match to TRBD1 (5 bases). Germline V CDR1 and CDR2: SGHRS, YFSETQ. Deletions cut 4 bases from V and 5 bases from J, with 9 bases between. This CDR3 is built from 13 residues. The CDR3 is CASSDGQNEKLFF. CDR3 bases: TGCGCCAGCAGCGACGGACAAAATGAAAAACTGTTTTTT.

As for this clonotype: At one end, the junction sequence differs from germline, possibly due to a read error. V is TRBV4-3 and J is TRBJ1-6; maybe TRBD1 (5 bases). This CDR3 has 14 residues. The germline gives CDR1 LGHNA, CDR2 YSLEER. Here the CDR3 reads CASNQEGNNSPLHF. For the CDR3, the DNA is TGCGCCAGCAACCAAGAGGGGAATAATTCACCCCTCCACTTT.

V usage is TRBV20-1 and J usage is TRBJ1-2; D is ambiguous. Germline V gene data show CDR1 as DFQATT and CDR2 as SNEGSKA (reference sequence). Trimming took 0 bases from V and 4 from J, leaving 9 bases between them. The CDR3 length is 13 residues. In nucleotides, the CDR3 is TGCAGTGCTAGAGACAGAACCAGCTATGGCTACACCTTC. This codes for CSARDRTSYGYTF.

This clonotype has just a few counts. CDR3 sequence (DNA): TGTGCCAGCAGCGTCGGGACTAGCGGGGTCCAAGAGACCCAGTACTTC. Its protein is CASSVGTSGVQETQYF. The chain joins TRBV9 to TRBJ2-5, with 13 bases aligning to TRBD2. The J segment lost 1 base and the V segment lost 2 bases, leaving 2 bases of the junction unmatched. CDR3 length: 16 amino acids. Germline V lookup: CDR1 SGDLS, CDR2 YYNGEE.

In this sample, this clonotype turned up a few times. The chain recombines TRBV7-2 with TRBJ2-5; TRBD1 agrees at 7 bases. Trimming took 3 bases from V and 1 from J; bases not matched to a gene: 5. The V gene's germline CDR1 is SGHTA and CDR2 FQGNSA. This CDR3 contains 15 residues. CDR3 bases: TGTGCCAGCAGCTTGGACACAGGGGCCCAAGAGACCCAGTACTTC. Protein product: CASSLDTGAQETQYF.

The table lists this clonotype with many counts. The rearrangement joins TRBV12-3 or TRBV12-4 to TRBJ2-7; 9 bases map to TRBD2. This CDR3 is 15 amino acids long. Unmatched junction bases numbered 8, after V lost 3 bases and J lost 5 bases. The CDR3 loop reads CASSFPASGTHEQYF. CDR3 nucleotides: TGTGCCAGCAGTTTTCCGGCTAGCGGGACCCACGAGCAGTACTTC.

This clonotype has a handful of counts. The V gene is TRBV7-2, the J gene TRBJ2-5; D is possibly TRBD2 (6 bases). The CDR3 has 15 residues. The germline CDR1 and CDR2 sequences are SGHTA and FQGNSA. V gave up 2 bases and J gave up 5 bases, with 15 bases separating them. This chain's CDR3 is CASSLLRLARETQYF. The CDR3 DNA is TGTGCCAGCAGCTTATTGCGGCTAGCGAGGGAGACCCAGTACTTC.

The V gene is TRBV28, the J gene TRBJ1-4, with a tentative D call TRBD1 (5 bases). Deletions cut 5 bases from V and 8 bases from J, with 12 bases between. The CDR3 has 13 amino acids. CDR1 is MDHEN, CDR2 SYDVKM, per germline. In DNA, the CDR3 is TGTGCCAGCAGTGGGGGGACTTTGGAAAAACTGTTTTTT. Translation: CASSGGTLEKLFF. The full variable domain, rest sourced from reference TRBV28 and TRBJ1-4, is DVKVTQSSRYLVKRTGEKVFLECVQDMDHENMFWYRQDPGLGLRLIYFSYDVKMKEKGDIPEGYSVSREKKERFSLILESASTNQTSMYLCASSGGTLEKLFFGSGTQLSVL.

The CDR3 coding sequence is TGTGCCAGCAGCACCGCAGGGGGGGACAATGAGCAGTTCTTC. Its protein product is CASSTAGGDNEQFF. The J gene is TRBJ2-1, the V gene TRBV7-2, with D perhaps being TRBD1 or TRBD2 (7 bases each). In germline, CDR1 is SGHTA, CDR2 FQGNSA. The CDR3 is 14 residues long. V dropped 5 bases and J dropped 5 bases, with 13 bases sitting between them.